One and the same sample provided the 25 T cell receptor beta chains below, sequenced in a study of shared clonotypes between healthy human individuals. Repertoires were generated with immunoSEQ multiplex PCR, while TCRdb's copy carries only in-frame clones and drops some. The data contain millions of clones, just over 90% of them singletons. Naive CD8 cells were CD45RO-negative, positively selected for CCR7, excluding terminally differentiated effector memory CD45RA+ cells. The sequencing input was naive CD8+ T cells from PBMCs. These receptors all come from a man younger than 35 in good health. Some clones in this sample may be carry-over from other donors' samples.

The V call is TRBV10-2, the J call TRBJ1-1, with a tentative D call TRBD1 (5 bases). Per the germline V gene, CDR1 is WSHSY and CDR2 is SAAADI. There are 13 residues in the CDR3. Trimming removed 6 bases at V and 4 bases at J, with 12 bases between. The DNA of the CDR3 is TGCGCCAGCAGGGGGGAGGGTATCACTGAAGCTTTCTTT. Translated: CASRGEGITEAFF.

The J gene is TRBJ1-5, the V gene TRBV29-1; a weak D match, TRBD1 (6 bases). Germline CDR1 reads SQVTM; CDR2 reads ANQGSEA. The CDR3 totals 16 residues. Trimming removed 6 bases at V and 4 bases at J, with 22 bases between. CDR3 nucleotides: TGCAGCGTGACATTCACAGGGACGGGGGGGAATCAGCCCCAGCATTTT. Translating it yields CSVTFTGTGGNQPQHF.

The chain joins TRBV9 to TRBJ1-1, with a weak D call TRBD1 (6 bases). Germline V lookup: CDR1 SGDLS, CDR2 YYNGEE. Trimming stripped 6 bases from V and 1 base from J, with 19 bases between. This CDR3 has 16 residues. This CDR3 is CASTPFGQITNTEAFF. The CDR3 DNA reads TGTGCCAGCACCCCATTCGGACAGATTACGAACACTGAAGCTTTCTTT. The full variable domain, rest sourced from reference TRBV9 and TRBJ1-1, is DSGVTQTPKHLITATGQRVTLRCSPRSGDLSVYWYQQSLDQGLQFLIQYYNGEERAKGNILERFSAQQFPDLHSELNLSSLELGDSALYFCASTPFGQITNTEAFFGQGTRLTVV.

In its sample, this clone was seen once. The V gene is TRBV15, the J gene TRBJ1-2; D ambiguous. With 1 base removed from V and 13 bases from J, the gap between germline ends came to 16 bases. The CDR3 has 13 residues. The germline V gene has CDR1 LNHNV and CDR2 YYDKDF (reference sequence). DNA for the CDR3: TGTGCCACCAGCAGAGGTAGAAGCGAGGTTCTCACCTTC. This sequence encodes CATSRGRSEVLTF.

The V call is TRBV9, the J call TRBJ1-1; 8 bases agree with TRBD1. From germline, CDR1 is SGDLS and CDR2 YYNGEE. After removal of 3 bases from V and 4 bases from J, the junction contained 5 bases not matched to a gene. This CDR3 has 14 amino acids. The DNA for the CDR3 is TGTGCCAGCAGCGGACAGGGGCTAACCACTGAAGCTTTCTTT. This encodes CASSGQGLTTEAFF.

The DNA for the CDR3 is TGTGCCAGCAGTTTATTAACAGGGAGGCACACAGATACGCAGTATTTT. The encoded protein is CASSLLTGRHTDTQYF. This chain joins TRBV27 and TRBJ2-3; D may match TRBD1 or TRBD2 (6 bases each). V lost 1 base and J 2 bases, leaving 13 bases between the germline ends. The CDR3 is made up of 16 amino acids. Germline CDR1 reads MNHEY; CDR2 reads SMNVEV (reference sequence).

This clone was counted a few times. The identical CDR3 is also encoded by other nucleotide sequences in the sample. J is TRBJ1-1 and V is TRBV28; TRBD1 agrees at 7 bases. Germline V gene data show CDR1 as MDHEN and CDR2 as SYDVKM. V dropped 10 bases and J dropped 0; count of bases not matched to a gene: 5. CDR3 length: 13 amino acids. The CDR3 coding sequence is TGTGCCACCCGACAGGGTTTGAACACTGAAGCTTTCTTT. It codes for CATRQGLNTEAFF.

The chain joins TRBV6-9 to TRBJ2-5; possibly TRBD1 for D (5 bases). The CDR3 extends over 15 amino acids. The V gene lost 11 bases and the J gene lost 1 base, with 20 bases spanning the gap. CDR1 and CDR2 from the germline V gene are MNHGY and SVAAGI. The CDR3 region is CAALPRQGSQETQYF. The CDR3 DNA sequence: TGTGCCGCCCTCCCCCGGCAGGGCTCCCAAGAGACCCAGTACTTC.

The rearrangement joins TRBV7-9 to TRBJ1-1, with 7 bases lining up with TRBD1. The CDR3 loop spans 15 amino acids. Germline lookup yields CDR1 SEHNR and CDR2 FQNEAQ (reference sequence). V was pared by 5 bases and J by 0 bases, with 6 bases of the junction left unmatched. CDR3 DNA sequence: TGTGCCAGCAGCACCTCGACAGGGCTGAACACTGAAGCTTTCTTT. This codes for CASSTSTGLNTEAFF.

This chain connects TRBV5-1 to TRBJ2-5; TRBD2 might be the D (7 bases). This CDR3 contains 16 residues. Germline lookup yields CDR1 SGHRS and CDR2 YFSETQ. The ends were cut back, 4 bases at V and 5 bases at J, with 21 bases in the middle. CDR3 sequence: CASSPRGGGSWETQYF. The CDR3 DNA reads TGCGCCAGCAGCCCTCGCGGGGGCGGGAGCTGGGAGACCCAGTACTTC.

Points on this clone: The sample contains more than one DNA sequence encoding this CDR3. The CDR3 DNA reads as TGCGCCAGCAGCTTGGCCGGGGCGGGCTCCTACAATGAGCAGTTCTTC. Translating gives CASSLAGAGSYNEQFF. The rearrangement links TRBV5-1 to TRBJ2-1; D is possibly TRBD1 or TRBD2 (5 bases each). Trimming removed 0 bases at V and 0 bases at J, with 10 bases between. CDR1 and CDR2 from the germline V gene are SGHRS and YFSETQ. The CDR3 contains 16 residues.

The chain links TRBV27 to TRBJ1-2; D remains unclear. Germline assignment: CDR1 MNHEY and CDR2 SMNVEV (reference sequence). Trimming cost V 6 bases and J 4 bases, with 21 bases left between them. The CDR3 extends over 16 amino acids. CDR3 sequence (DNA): TGTGCCAGCAGACCCTTCCTAGGGCCCCAGGTCTATGGCTACACCTTC. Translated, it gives CASRPFLGPQVYGYTF.

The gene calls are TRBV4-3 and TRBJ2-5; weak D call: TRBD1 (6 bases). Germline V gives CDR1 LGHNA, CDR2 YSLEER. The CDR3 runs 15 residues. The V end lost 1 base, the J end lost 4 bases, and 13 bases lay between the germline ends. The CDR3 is CASSQATGPLETQYF. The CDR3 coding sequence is TGCGCCAGCAGCCAAGCGACAGGCCCCCTAGAGACCCAGTACTTC.

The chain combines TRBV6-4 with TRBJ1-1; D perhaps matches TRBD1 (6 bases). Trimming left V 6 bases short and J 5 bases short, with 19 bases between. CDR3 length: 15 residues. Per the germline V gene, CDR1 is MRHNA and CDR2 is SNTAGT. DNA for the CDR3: TGTGCCAGCAGCCCCGTGGGGGGCGGTGAAACTGAAGCTTTCTTT. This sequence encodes CASSPVGGGETEAFF.

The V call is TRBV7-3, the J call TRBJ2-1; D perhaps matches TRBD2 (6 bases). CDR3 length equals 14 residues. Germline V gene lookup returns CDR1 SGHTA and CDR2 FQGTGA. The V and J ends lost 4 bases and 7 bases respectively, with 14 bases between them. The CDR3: CASSYTGGGNEQFF. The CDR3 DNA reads TGTGCCAGCAGCTATACCGGGGGTGGAAATGAGCAGTTCTTC.

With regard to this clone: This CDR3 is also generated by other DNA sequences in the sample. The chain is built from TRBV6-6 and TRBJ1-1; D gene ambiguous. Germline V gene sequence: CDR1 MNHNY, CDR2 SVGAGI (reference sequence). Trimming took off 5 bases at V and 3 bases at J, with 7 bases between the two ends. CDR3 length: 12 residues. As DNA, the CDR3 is TGTGCCAGCAGTCCGGGAGACACTGAAGCTTTCTTT. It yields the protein CASSPGDTEAFF.

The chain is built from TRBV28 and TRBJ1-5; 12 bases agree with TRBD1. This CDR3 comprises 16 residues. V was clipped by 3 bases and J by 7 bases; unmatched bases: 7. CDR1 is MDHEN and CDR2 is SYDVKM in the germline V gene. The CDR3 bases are TGTGCCAGCAGTTTTCGGGACAGGGGGCTGAGACAGCCCCAGCATTTT. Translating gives CASSFRDRGLRQPQHF.

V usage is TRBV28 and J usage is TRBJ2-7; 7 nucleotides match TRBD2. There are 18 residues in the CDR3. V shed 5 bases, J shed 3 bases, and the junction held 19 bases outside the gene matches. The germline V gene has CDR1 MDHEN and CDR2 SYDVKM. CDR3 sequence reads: CASSPHSNWASGNYEQYF. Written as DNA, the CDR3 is TGTGCCAGCAGTCCCCATTCGAATTGGGCTAGCGGCAACTACGAGCAGTACTTC.

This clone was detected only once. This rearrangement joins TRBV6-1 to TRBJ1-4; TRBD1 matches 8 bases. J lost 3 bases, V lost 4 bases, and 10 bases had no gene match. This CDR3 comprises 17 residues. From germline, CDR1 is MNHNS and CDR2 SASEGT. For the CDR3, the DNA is TGTGCCAGCAGTGTGGGGCCGGGACAGGCTTCTAATGAAAAACTGTTTTTT. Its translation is CASSVGPGQASNEKLFF.

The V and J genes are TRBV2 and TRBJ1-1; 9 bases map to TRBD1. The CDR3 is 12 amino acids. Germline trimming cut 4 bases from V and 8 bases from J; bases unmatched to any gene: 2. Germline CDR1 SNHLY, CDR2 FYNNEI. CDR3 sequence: CASSGDRVEAFF. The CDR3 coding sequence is TGTGCCAGCAGTGGGGACAGGGTCGAAGCTTTCTTT.

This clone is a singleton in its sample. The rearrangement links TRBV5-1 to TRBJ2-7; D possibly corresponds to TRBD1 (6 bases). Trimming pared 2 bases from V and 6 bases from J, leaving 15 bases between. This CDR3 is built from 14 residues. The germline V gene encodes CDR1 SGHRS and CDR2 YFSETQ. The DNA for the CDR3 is TGCGCCAGCAGCTTCGGCAGGGGCGGCCTCGAGCAGTACTTC. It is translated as CASSFGRGGLEQYF.

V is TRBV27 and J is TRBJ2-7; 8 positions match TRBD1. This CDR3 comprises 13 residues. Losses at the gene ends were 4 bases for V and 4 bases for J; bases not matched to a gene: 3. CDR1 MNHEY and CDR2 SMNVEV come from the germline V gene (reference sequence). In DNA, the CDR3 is TGTGCCAGCAGTTACGGACAGGGTTACGAGCAGTACTTC. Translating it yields CASSYGQGYEQYF.

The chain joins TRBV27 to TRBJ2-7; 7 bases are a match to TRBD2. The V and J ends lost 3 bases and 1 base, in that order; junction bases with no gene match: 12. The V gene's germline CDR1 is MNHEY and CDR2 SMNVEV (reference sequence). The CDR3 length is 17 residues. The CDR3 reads CASSFLHPSGTSYEQYF. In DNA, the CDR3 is TGTGCCAGCAGTTTTCTCCACCCTAGCGGAACGTCCTACGAGCAGTACTTC.

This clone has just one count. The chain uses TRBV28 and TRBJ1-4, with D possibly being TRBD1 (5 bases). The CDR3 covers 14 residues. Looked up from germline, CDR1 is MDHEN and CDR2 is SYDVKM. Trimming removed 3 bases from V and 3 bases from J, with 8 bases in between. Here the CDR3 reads CASSLGGANEKLFF. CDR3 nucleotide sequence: TGTGCCAGCAGTTTGGGGGGAGCTAATGAAAAACTGTTTTTT.

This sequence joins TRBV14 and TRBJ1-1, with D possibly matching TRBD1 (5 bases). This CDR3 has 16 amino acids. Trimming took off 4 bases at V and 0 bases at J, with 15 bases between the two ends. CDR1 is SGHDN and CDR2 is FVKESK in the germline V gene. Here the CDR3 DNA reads TGTGCCAGCAGCCTCATCCCGGGACCTCTGAACACTGAAGCTTTCTTT. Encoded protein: CASSLIPGPLNTEAFF. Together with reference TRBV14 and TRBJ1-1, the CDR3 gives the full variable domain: EAGVTQFPSHSVIEKGQTVTLRCDPISGHDNLYWYRRVMGKEIKFLLHFVKESKQDESGMPNNRFLAERTGGTYSTLKVQPAELEDSGVYFCASSLIPGPLNTEAFFGQGTRLTVV.